The sequence of this T cell receptor (beta chain) was determined in a study of CD4+ T cells in melanoma. On this clone itself: Its antigen is not identified.

Germline CDR1 and CDR2: LGHNT and FRNRAP. This CDR3 is built from 13 residues. Between the trimmed V and J ends, which lost 2 bases and 5 bases, there was a span of 9 bases. Points from the study as a whole: Neoantigen-specific CD4+ T cells in melanoma reportedly had diverse differentiation states.

TCRdb's copy holds only in-frame clones and misses some; the assay was immunoSEQ multiplex PCR. The data show 6,400 or so clones, 69% seen once. The sequencing sample was made of cells from a culture (not recorded whether cultured in vitro). The sequence was collected from a human donor with melanoma. This chain joins TRBV12-5 and TRBJ1-1; the D is unclear. For the CDR3, the DNA is TGTGCTAGTGGTTTGACAACAGTGACTGAAGCTTTCTTT. It is translated as CASGLTTVTEAFF.